This TCR beta chain emerged from a study of T cells in Graves' hyperthyroidism and ophthalmopathy. Study observations and caveats: From stable hyperthyroidism, ophthalmopathy was set apart by a 13 V-J model.

RNA transcripts served as the template for amplifying TCR beta CDR3 regions. An initial round of RT-PCR targeting the TCR CDR3 relied on the HTBI primer set. TCRdb ran MiXCR on the multiplex PCR reads and lists one entry per CDR3 protein. The top ten clones hold under 10% of a sample with about 710,000 distinct CDR3 sequences, roughly 15% of them seen once. In this sample, this clonotype turned up many times. Its antigen remains unidentified. From germline, CDR1 is SGHTA and CDR2 FQGTGA. Unmatched junction bases numbered 3, after V lost 0 bases and J lost 6 bases. The CDR3 consists of 14 residues. The sequenced sample consisted of blood. V and J are TRBV7-3 and TRBJ1-2, with 8 bases aligning to TRBD1. The receptor comes from a man younger than 35 with Graves' hyperthyroidism. This CDR3 is CASSLTAGGHGYTF. The CDR3 nucleotides read TGTGCCAGCAGCTTAACGGCAGGGGGCCATGGCTACACCTTC.